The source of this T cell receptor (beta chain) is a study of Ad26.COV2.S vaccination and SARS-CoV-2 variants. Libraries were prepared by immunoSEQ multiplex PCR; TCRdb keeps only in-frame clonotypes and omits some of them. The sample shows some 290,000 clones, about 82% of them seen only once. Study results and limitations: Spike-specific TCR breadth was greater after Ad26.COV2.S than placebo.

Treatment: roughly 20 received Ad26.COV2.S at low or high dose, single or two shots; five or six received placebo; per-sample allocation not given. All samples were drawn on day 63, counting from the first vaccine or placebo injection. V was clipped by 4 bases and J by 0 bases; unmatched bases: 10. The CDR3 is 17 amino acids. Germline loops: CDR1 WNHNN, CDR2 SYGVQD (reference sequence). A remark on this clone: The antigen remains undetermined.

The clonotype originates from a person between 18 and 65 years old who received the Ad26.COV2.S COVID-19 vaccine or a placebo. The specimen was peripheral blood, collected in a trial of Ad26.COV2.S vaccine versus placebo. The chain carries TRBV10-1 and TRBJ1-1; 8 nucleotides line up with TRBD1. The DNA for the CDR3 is TGCGCCAGCAGTGGCGGAATTCGACAGGGGATGAACACTGAAGCTTTCTTT. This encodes CASSGGIRQGMNTEAFF.